Included here is one T cell receptor beta chain sequence, with context. It lacks a known antigen. Base-call qualities are not available, and no considerably larger clone is one nucleotide away. This sample stems from a study of T cell responses to AZD1222 COVID-19 vaccine (dated by TCRdb to about 2021). In terms of the full investigation: AZD1222 recipients whose second dose came at about 4 weeks and those whose second dose came at about 12 weeks were combined into one group, since spike-specific TCR depth and breadth did not differ between the two schedules. TCR sequencing covered approximately 230 trial participants: around 210 given two doses of AZD1222 and around 26 given two doses of MenACWY control vaccine. Trial participants were enrolled by age into 18-55, 56-69 and 70-plus year subgroups, with 148, 28 and 57 TCR-sequenced participants respectively. Study-level results and caveats: Because no day 14 peak-response samples were available, repertoires were characterized only after the peak T cell response. Most participants were white British and females outnumbered males, and the authors suggested that clonal diversity may have been underestimated. Conclusions about previously exposed vaccinees were limited because only a handful of AZD1222 recipients were SARS-CoV-2 seropositive at baseline. In the small 56-69-year group, the increase in depth fell short of significance, most likely because of low power. Nearly half of unique spike-specific TCRs reportedly recognized epitopes outside regions mutated in the B.1.351 and B.1.1.7 variants. The whole spike protein was spanned by vaccine-associated CD4 TCRs, and dominant responses were seen in regions 160-218 and 743-854. After two AZD1222 doses, spike-specific TCR breadth and depth were significantly higher than at day 0 and than in MenACWY recipients.

The CDR3 regions of human TCRbeta chains were subjected to immunosequencing. For the original study's pipeline: TCRs in the repertoires were matched against a reference library of SARS-CoV-2-specific TCRs that had been generated with the MIRA antigen-specificity platform. Breadth was defined as the fraction of unique TCRs that were SARS-CoV-2-associated, and depth was defined as the fraction of total T cells that were SARS-CoV-2-associated. Using the MIRA data, every spike-specific TCR was mapped to the spike region that the TCR reacted to and assigned to either a CD4 or a CD8 class. Log10-transformed breadth and depth values were compared by one-way ANOVA with Sidak's multiple comparisons tests. Sourced from immuneACCESS, this table was stored by TCRdb with only in-frame sequences that have V and J called. A share of the clones is absent; for the studies checked, an unresolved V gene accounts for under half, and the remainder has no known explanation. The V and J calls and clone size come from that table; D and trimming were worked out from the DNA. Across this sample there are some 120,000 clones, with about 91% seen only once. The leading ten clones occupy 8% to 10% of the sample.

There are 17 amino acids in the CDR3, from cysteine to phenylalanine inclusive. Only the CDR3 DNA stays, 51 bases, in frame from base 1. The V end gives up 4 bases and the J end 0 bases, leaving 6 bases in the junction not matched to a gene. For CDR1 and CDR2, the germline V gene lists SGHRS and YFSETQ. Interpreted using the paper, the time point label stands for: baseline before first vaccination. Vaccinee samples came from UK trials COV001 and COV002, including a single-blind randomized controlled phase 2/3 trial of AZD1222 (ChAdOx1 nCoV-19) in healthy adults. For TCRbeta chain sequencing, PBMC samples were collected from trial participants at day 0 and at day 28 after the second dose.

This receptor chain uses TRBV5-1 and TRBJ2-1, with TRBD2 identical over 11 junction bases. The TCR sequence derives from an adult in good health. The sample in question was peripheral blood, obtained on day 0 of AZD1222 vaccination. The CDR3 is CASSGGLAETSYNEQFF. The DNA is TGCGCCAGCAGCGGGGGACTAGCGGAGACCTCCTACAATGAGCAGTTCTTC.